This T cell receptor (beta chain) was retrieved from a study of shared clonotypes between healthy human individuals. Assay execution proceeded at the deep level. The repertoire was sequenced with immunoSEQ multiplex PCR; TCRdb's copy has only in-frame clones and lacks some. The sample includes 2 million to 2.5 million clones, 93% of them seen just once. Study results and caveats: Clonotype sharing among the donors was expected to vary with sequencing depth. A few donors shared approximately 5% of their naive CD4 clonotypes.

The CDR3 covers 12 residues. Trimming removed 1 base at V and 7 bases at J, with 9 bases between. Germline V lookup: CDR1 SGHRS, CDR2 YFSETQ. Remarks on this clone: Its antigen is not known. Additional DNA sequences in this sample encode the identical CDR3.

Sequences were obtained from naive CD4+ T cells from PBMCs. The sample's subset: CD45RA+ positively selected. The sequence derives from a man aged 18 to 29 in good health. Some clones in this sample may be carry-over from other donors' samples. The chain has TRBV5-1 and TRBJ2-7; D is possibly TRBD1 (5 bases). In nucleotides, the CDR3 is TGCGCCAGCAGCTTGACAGGTTCTGAGCAGTACTTC. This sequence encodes CASSLTGSEQYF. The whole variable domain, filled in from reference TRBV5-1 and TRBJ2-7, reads KAGVTQTPRYLIKTRGQQVTLSCSPISGHRSVSWYQQTPGQGLQFLFEYFSETQRNKGNFPGRFSGRQFSNSRSEMNVSTLELGDSALYLCASSLTGSEQYFGPGTRLTVT.